The next 22 T cell receptor beta chains were all read from a single sample in a study of cytomegalovirus exposure and HLA in healthy donors. Use of 60 Vbeta and 13 Jbeta primers characterized the PCR. This table comes from immunoSEQ multiplex PCR, and its TCRdb copy is limited to in-frame clones, with some not included. Across approximately 190,000 clones, the top ten clones capture around 0.74% of the sample. Sequenced input: PBMCs. These receptors were taken from a boy aged 5-17 years in good health and CMV-seronegative.

CDR3 sequence reads: CASSLRVLYNEQFF. DNA of the CDR3: TGTGCCAGCAGTTTACGGGTCCTCTACAATGAGCAGTTCTTC. The chain recombines TRBV27 with TRBJ2-1; D is unresolved. CDR1 is MNHEY, CDR2 SMNVEV, per germline (reference sequence). V lost 2 bases to trimming and J lost 3 bases, with 8 bases between them. The CDR3 spans 14 residues.

The chain uses TRBV25-1 and TRBJ2-1; the match to TRBD1 covers 7 bases. Losses at the gene ends were 6 bases for V and 4 bases for J; bases not matched to a gene: 12. CDR3 size: 16 residues. Germline CDR1 is MGHDK and CDR2 is SYGVNS. CDR3 nucleotides: TGTGCCAGCAGCCTCCATGGGGGACAGTGGTACAATGAGCAGTTCTTC. Protein: CASSLHGGQWYNEQFF.

This chain joins TRBV7-8 and TRBJ2-1; 9 bases match TRBD2. Germline lookup yields CDR1 SGHVS and CDR2 FQNEAQ. The J segment lost 4 bases and the V segment lost 5 bases, leaving 9 bases of the junction unmatched. CDR3 length equals 16 residues. CDR3 in amino acids: CASSPLSSGGYNEQFF. The CDR3 nucleotides read TGTGCCAGCAGCCCCCTATCCAGCGGGGGGTACAATGAGCAGTTCTTC.

The rearrangement links TRBV19 to TRBJ1-1; D ambiguous. The V gene lost 7 bases and the J gene lost 6 bases, with 12 bases spanning the gap. Germline V lookup: CDR1 LNHDA, CDR2 SQIVND (reference sequence). The CDR3 consists of 12 residues. The CDR3 loop reads CASTEPGPEAFF. The DNA of the CDR3 is TGTGCCAGTACCGAGCCGGGTCCTGAAGCTTTCTTT.

This chain uses TRBV11-2 with TRBJ2-7; TRBD2 might be the D (5 bases). Germline lookup yields CDR1 SGHAT and CDR2 FQNNGV. Trimming shortened V by 0 bases and J by 5 bases, and 11 bases separated the two germline ends. The CDR3 runs 14 residues. CDR3 region: CASSLDRGPHEQYF. DNA for the CDR3: TGTGCCAGCAGCTTAGATCGGGGTCCCCACGAGCAGTACTTC.

The rearrangement uses TRBV5-6 and TRBJ2-3; D might be TRBD2 (5 bases). The germline CDR1 and CDR2 sequences are SGHDT and YYEEEE. This CDR3 has 15 amino acids. The ends were cut back, 1 base at V and 7 bases at J, with 16 bases in the middle. The CDR3 region is CASSLLQRPIYTQYF. The CDR3 DNA follows: TGTGCCAGCAGCTTGCTGCAGCGGCCCATCTATACGCAGTATTTT.

The V and J genes are TRBV5-1 and TRBJ1-5; perhaps TRBD1 as D (6 bases). CDR1 SGHRS and CDR2 YFSETQ come from the germline V gene. The CDR3 has 14 residues. V lost 2 bases and J lost 7, with 13 bases in between. CDR3: CASSFEGGDQPQHF. As DNA, the CDR3 is TGCGCCAGCAGCTTCGAAGGGGGGGACCAGCCCCAGCATTTT.

The J gene is TRBJ2-1, the V gene TRBV11-3; D may be TRBD1 (6 bases). V was pared by 5 bases and J by 7 bases, with 15 bases between. The CDR3 spans 14 residues. The germline CDR1 and CDR2 sequences are SGHNT and YENEEA. This CDR3 is CASSPGPQGNEQFF. In DNA form, the CDR3 reads TGTGCCAGCAGCCCCGGACCCCAGGGGAATGAGCAGTTCTTC.

The CDR3 loop is CASSVLGTSGGGLRWETQYF. CDR3 DNA sequence: TGTGCCAGCAGTGTCCTCGGGACGAGCGGGGGCGGCCTTAGATGGGAGACCCAGTACTTC. The rearrangement links TRBV28 to TRBJ2-5, with 8 bases fitting TRBD2. There are 20 residues in the CDR3. Unmatched junction bases numbered 25, after V lost 5 bases and J lost 5 bases. Germline V gene lookup returns CDR1 MDHEN and CDR2 SYDVKM.

V and J are TRBV27 and TRBJ1-1; D uncertain. V was cut by 3 bases and J by 5 bases, with 10 bases left in between. This CDR3 region has 13 residues. Germline loops: CDR1 MNHEY, CDR2 SMNVEV (reference sequence). CDR3 loop: CASSFAGRTEAFF. The CDR3 DNA is TGTGCCAGCAGTTTTGCGGGGAGAACTGAAGCTTTCTTT.

The chain uses TRBV6-1 and TRBJ2-2, with 8 bases that match TRBD1. Germline CDR1 and CDR2: MNHNS and SASEGT. The V gene end was trimmed by 3 bases and the J gene end by 7 bases; junction bases not matched to a gene: 4. The CDR3 covers 14 residues. The CDR3 reads CASSDRGQDGELFF. The CDR3 coding sequence is TGTGCCAGCAGTGACAGGGGGCAAGACGGGGAGCTGTTTTTT.

The rearrangement joins TRBV6-4 to TRBJ2-1; 10 bases are shared with TRBD2. Germline V gives CDR1 MRHNA, CDR2 SNTAGT. Germline trimming cut 4 bases from V and 0 bases from J; bases unmatched to any gene: 0. The CDR3 spans 15 residues. The CDR3 protein is CASSVAGGSYNEQFF. CDR3 bases: TGTGCCAGCAGTGTAGCGGGGGGCTCCTACAATGAGCAGTTCTTC.

The chain uses TRBV6-5 and TRBJ1-4; D gene uncertain. Per the germline V gene, CDR1 is MNHEY and CDR2 is SVGAGI. The ends were cut back, 8 bases at V and 6 bases at J, with 10 bases in the middle. The CDR3 extends over 12 amino acids. CDR3 region: CASGRVYEKLFF. CDR3 DNA: TGTGCCAGCGGGAGGGTTTATGAAAAACTGTTTTTT.

The J gene is TRBJ1-4, the V gene TRBV5-1; D might be TRBD1 (5 bases). CDR3 length equals 17 residues. Trimming left V 0 bases short and J 4 bases short, with 16 bases between. Per the germline V gene, CDR1 is SGHRS and CDR2 is YFSETQ. The CDR3: CASSLAGGALINEKLFF. CDR3 DNA: TGCGCCAGCAGCTTGGCCGGAGGGGCGCTTATTAATGAAAAACTGTTTTTT.

Details on this clone: The same CDR3 is also encoded by other DNA sequences in this sample. The CDR3 sequence: CASSHGGNTEAFF. The CDR3, as DNA: TGCGCCAGCAGCCACGGAGGAAACACTGAAGCTTTCTTT. The J gene is TRBJ1-1, the V gene TRBV4-1, with unresolved D. The CDR3 length is 13 residues. Germline values: CDR1 MGHRA, CDR2 YSYEKL. The ends were cut back, 3 bases at V and 2 bases at J, with 7 bases in the middle.

The chain carries TRBV14 and TRBJ1-1; D unclear. The V and J ends lost 4 bases and 0 bases respectively, with 6 bases between them. Germline CDR1 SGHDN, CDR2 FVKESK. The length of the CDR3 is 13 residues. CDR3 nucleotide sequence: TGTGCCAGCAGCCTGAGTCTGAACACTGAAGCTTTCTTT. It codes for CASSLSLNTEAFF.

The rearrangement joins TRBV5-1 to TRBJ2-7, with a tentative D call TRBD2 (7 bases). The CDR3 length is 15 residues. CDR1 and CDR2 from the germline V gene are SGHRS and YFSETQ. Trimming shortened V by 0 bases and J by 4 bases, and 14 bases separated the two germline ends. The CDR3: CASSLAGEGVYEQYF. In DNA, the CDR3 is TGCGCCAGCAGCTTGGCCGGGGAGGGGGTATACGAGCAGTACTTC.

For the CDR3, the DNA is TGTGCCAGCAGCCCCGTGGCGGAGGATTCTCTTGGGGATTTAAACACCATATATTTT. Protein sequence: CASSPVAEDSLGDLNTIYF. The chain has TRBV11-2 and TRBJ1-3; D ambiguous. CDR1 and CDR2 (germline): SGHAT, FQNNGV. This CDR3 has 19 residues. V was pared by 5 bases and J by 6 bases, with 29 bases between.

The rearrangement joins TRBV2 to TRBJ1-5; no clear D gene. The germline V gene encodes CDR1 SNHLY and CDR2 FYNNEI. CDR3 length equals 15 residues. Trimming stripped 6 bases from V and 0 bases from J, with 12 bases between. The DNA for the CDR3 is TGTGCCAGCAGCTGGGGAGACATTAGCAATCAGCCCCAGCATTTT. The encoded protein is CASSWGDISNQPQHF.

The chain couples TRBV6-6 to TRBJ1-2; no clear D. The CDR3 sequence is 11 residues long. Between the trimmed V and J ends, which lost 4 bases and 9 bases, there was a span of 9 bases. Germline-derived CDR1 and CDR2 are MNHNY and SVGAGI (reference sequence). The CDR3 reads CASSSSGSYTF. CDR3 DNA: TGTGCCAGCAGTTCCAGCGGCAGCTACACCTTC.

The chain is built from TRBV30 and TRBJ1-2, with 7 bases fitting TRBD1. V was clipped by 3 bases and J by 6 bases; unmatched bases: 7. This CDR3 is 13 amino acids long. The germline V gene has CDR1 GTSNPN and CDR2 SVGIG (reference sequence). The DNA for the CDR3 is TGTGCCTGGAGGAAACAGGGGCAGAATGGCTACACCTTC. Amino acid sequence: CAWRKQGQNGYTF. Together with reference TRBV30 and TRBJ1-2, the CDR3 gives the full variable domain: SQTIHQWPATLVQPVGSPLSLECTVEGTSNPNLYWYRQAAGRGLQLLFYSVGIGQISSEVPQNLSASRPQDRQFILSSKKLLLSDSGFYLCAWRKQGQNGYTFGSGTRLTVV.

V and J are TRBV9 and TRBJ1-1, with D possibly TRBD1 on 5 matching bases. The ends were cut back, 6 bases at V and 3 bases at J, with 12 bases in the middle. Germline assignment: CDR1 SGDLS and CDR2 YYNGEE. This CDR3 spans 13 amino acids. The CDR3 sequence is CASTRDLDTEAFF. The CDR3 DNA reads TGTGCCAGCACCCGGGACTTGGACACTGAAGCTTTCTTT.